The clone carrying this TCR beta chain was detected ten times or more. TCRdb recomputed calls from the RACE reads with MiXCR, one row per CDR3 protein. The table records 45,000 to 65,000 distinct CDR3 sequences, around 10% of them present only once. These data belong to a study of human T cells and chemical hapten exposure. Germline V gene sequence: CDR1 DFQATT, CDR2 SNEGSKA (reference sequence). The CDR3 length is 13 residues. V gave up 6 bases and J gave up 9 bases, with 18 bases separating them. The time point is: pre-sensitization, week 0. Treatment specified: therapeutic diphenylcyclopropenone sensitization with weekly scalp DPC.

The sequence was obtained from a man between 35 and 55 years old with alopecia areata. Some clones in this sample may be carry-over from other donors' samples. The sequencing here drew on whole blood, taken in connection with sensitization to the hapten diphenylcyclopropenone (DPC). The gene calls are TRBV20-1 and TRBJ2-1; tentatively, D is TRBD1 or TRBD2 (5 bases each). CDR3 DNA sequence: TGCAGTGCAGAGGGGTTGCGGTGGAGTGAGCAGTTCTTC. Translation gives CSAEGLRWSEQFF.